This T cell receptor (beta chain) was identified in a study of human T cells and chemical hapten exposure. Study overall: Once 0.01% DPC had been applied to the upper back by patch test, readings were taken at 6 days.

Library construction involved attaching unique molecular identifiers to individual cDNA molecules, which allowed quantitative, reproducible TCR counting. In the original workflow: Per sample, the median was 95,638 TCRs, with values from 23,224 to 690,600. TCRdb reanalysed the RACE reads using MiXCR and keeps one entry per CDR3 protein. The V and J calls were determined by TCRdb, not by the authors. The sample yields roughly 71,000 distinct CDR3 sequences, around 10% seen once. Overall study findings and caveats: In comparison with controls, expanded TCRs gave rise to a significantly larger number of large CDR3 similarity clusters.

This clonotype was seen more than once but under ten times. Its target is unknown. CDR1 and CDR2 from the germline V gene are SGHNT and YENEEA. CDR3 length: 18 amino acids. Deletions cut 1 base from V and 2 bases from J, with 19 bases between. Time point given: patch test 3, about 24 weeks after DPC sensitization. Regarding treatment: therapeutic diphenylcyclopropenone sensitization with weekly scalp DPC. This TCR derives from a woman aged 50 to 65 with alopecia areata. Some clones in this sample may be carry-over from other donors' samples. This chain connects TRBV11-3 to TRBJ2-3; a possible D gene is TRBD2 (7 bases). The sequencing used whole blood, collected in connection with sensitization to the hapten diphenylcyclopropenone (DPC). The CDR3 protein is CASSLGGWGLADTDTQYF. CDR3 bases: TGTGCCAGCAGCTTAGGCGGGTGGGGGCTAGCGGACACAGATACGCAGTATTTT. The entire variable domain, with the rest obtained from reference TRBV11-3 and TRBJ2-3, is as follows: EAGVVQSPRYKIIEKKQPVAFWCNPISGHNTLYWYLQNLGQGPELLIRYENEEAVDDSQLPKDRFSAERLKGVDSTLKIQPAELGDSAVYLCASSLGGWGLADTDTQYFGPGTRLTVL.